The 24 T cell receptor beta chains below all came from one sample that was sequenced in a study of cytomegalovirus exposure and HLA in healthy donors. Vbeta (60) and Jbeta (13) primers were used in the PCR. Clones were read by immunoSEQ multiplex PCR, and TCRdb kept only the in-frame ones, dropping some. The repertoire holds some 170,000 clones, with roughly three quarters as singletons. Sequencing was performed on PBMCs. Receptors originate from a male donor in good health and CMV-seronegative.

CDR3 DNA: TGTGCCAGTGGACTAGATCCAGATACGCAGTATTTT. It encodes CASGLDPDTQYF. J is TRBJ2-3 and V is TRBV19, with 7 nucleotides matching TRBD2. This CDR3 spans 12 amino acids. Germline CDR1 is LNHDA and CDR2 is SQIVND (reference sequence). The junction had 3 bases not matched to a gene; V was cut back by 8 bases and J by 4 bases.

The CDR3 DNA follows: TGTGCCAGCAGTTACGTCAGGGGAAGCACTGAAGCTTTCTTT. Its protein is CASSYVRGSTEAFF. The chain couples TRBV6-5 to TRBJ1-1, with a tentative D call TRBD1 (6 bases). The CDR3 consists of 14 residues. CDR1 MNHEY and CDR2 SVGAGI come from the germline V gene. Trimming removed 2 bases from V and 4 bases from J, with 11 bases in between.

CDR3 amino acids: CASSISRAGETQYF. CDR3 DNA: TGCGCCAGCAGCATATCAAGGGCGGGGGAGACCCAGTACTTC. The chain is built from TRBV5-1 and TRBJ2-5; maybe TRBD2 (6 bases). Per the germline V gene, CDR1 is SGHRS and CDR2 is YFSETQ. The length of the CDR3 is 14 residues. The V end lost 4 bases, the J end lost 5 bases, and 15 bases lay between the germline ends.

This clone was detected only a few times. The V and J genes are TRBV5-1 and TRBJ2-5, with D perhaps TRBD2 (6 bases). The CDR3 is 16 residues long. V was shortened by 0 bases and J by 1 base, with 13 bases between the two germline ends. Germline-derived CDR1 and CDR2 are SGHRS and YFSETQ. The CDR3 reads CASSLAGRRGQETQYF. CDR3 nucleotides: TGCGCCAGCAGCTTGGCCGGTAGGCGGGGCCAAGAGACCCAGTACTTC.

The chain employs TRBV30 and TRBJ2-3; 8 nucleotides agree with TRBD1. This CDR3 has 13 amino acids. The V segment lost 8 bases and the J segment 4 bases; nucleotides outside the gene matches: 8. Germline-derived CDR1 and CDR2 are GTSNPN and SVGIG (reference sequence). CDR3 in DNA: TGTGCCCGGACGACAGGGGCGGCAGATACGCAGTATTTT. Translation gives CARTTGAADTQYF.

This chain joins TRBV6-1 and TRBJ1-1, with TRBD1 matching 7 bases. CDR1 and CDR2 (germline): MNHNS, SASEGT. There are 15 residues in the CDR3. Trimming removed 5 bases from V and 5 bases from J; junction bases left unmatched: 11. The CDR3 bases are TGTGCCAGCAGTCGAAACAGGGGCGGGTTTACTGAAGCTTTCTTT. It codes for CASSRNRGGFTEAFF.

The chain joins TRBV4-1 to TRBJ1-1, with TRBD1 matching over 10 bases. The CDR3 extends over 15 amino acids. V lost 5 bases to trimming and J lost 10 bases; unmatched junction nucleotides: 13. Germline V gene sequence: CDR1 MGHRA, CDR2 YSYEKL. The CDR3 DNA reads TGCGCCAGCAGCGAGACAGGGGGCGAAGGGTTTGGAGCTTTCTTT. Translated: CASSETGGEGFGAFF.

V and J are TRBV12-5 and TRBJ2-2, with D hard to call. V was shortened by 3 bases and J by 8 bases, with 7 bases between the two germline ends. Germline V lookup: CDR1 LGHNT, CDR2 FRNRAP. This CDR3 contains 12 residues. The CDR3 DNA is TGTGCTAGTGGTTTTCAGGAAGGGGAGCTGTTTTTT. This encodes CASGFQEGELFF. Complete variable domain (other parts from reference TRBV12-5 and TRBJ2-2): DARVTQTPRHKVTEMGQEVTMRCQPILGHNTVFWYRQTMMQGLELLAYFRNRAPLDDSGMPKDRFSAEMPDATLATLKIQPSEPRDSAVYFCASGFQEGELFFGEGSRLTVL.

The CDR3 DNA reads TGTGCCAGTAGTATGGAGGGGACTCAGCCCCAGCATTTT. Amino acids: CASSMEGTQPQHF. The chain combines TRBV19 with TRBJ1-5; D is perhaps TRBD1 (5 bases). V was clipped by 3 bases and J by 6 bases, with 9 bases between them. In germline, CDR1 is LNHDA, CDR2 SQIVND (reference sequence). The length of the CDR3 is 13 residues.

This clone was detected only once. The chain uses TRBV4-2 and TRBJ2-2; 9 positions agree with TRBD2. The CDR3 runs to 21 residues. In germline, CDR1 is LGHNA, CDR2 YNFKEQ. With 0 bases clipped from V and 5 bases from J, the junction kept 19 bases outside the gene matches. The CDR3: CASSQDLGYSAGGSYTGELFF. The CDR3 DNA reads as TGTGCCAGCAGCCAAGATCTGGGTTACTCAGCGGGGGGTAGTTATACCGGGGAGCTGTTTTTT.

The genes are TRBV4-2 and TRBJ1-4; a weak D match, TRBD1 (5 bases). CDR1 is LGHNA, CDR2 YNFKEQ, per germline. This CDR3 is 17 amino acids long. Trimming took off 1 base at V and 7 bases at J, with 19 bases between the two ends. CDR3 residues: CASSQAGAGVGFEKLFF. The CDR3 DNA follows: TGTGCCAGCAGCCAAGCAGGAGCGGGGGTAGGTTTTGAAAAACTGTTTTTT.

This chain uses TRBV9 with TRBJ1-3; weak D call: TRBD1 (5 bases). Per germline, CDR1 SGDLS and CDR2 YYNGEE. The CDR3 contains 13 residues. Trimming took off 6 bases at V and 3 bases at J, with 10 bases between the two ends. Written as DNA, the CDR3 is TGTGCCAGCAACCAGGGAGGTGGAAACACCATATATTTT. Amino acids: CASNQGGGNTIYF.

The V and J genes are TRBV4-2 and TRBJ2-3; no firm D call. CDR1 is LGHNA and CDR2 is YNFKEQ in the germline V gene. CDR3 size: 14 residues. V was trimmed by 0 bases and J by 5 bases, leaving 9 bases between them. The CDR3: CASSQEPQRDTQYF. CDR3 nucleotides: TGTGCCAGCAGCCAAGAACCCCAGCGAGATACGCAGTATTTT.

V is TRBV19 and J is TRBJ2-1, with D unresolved. Germline CDR1 and CDR2: LNHDA and SQIVND (reference sequence). This CDR3 region has 19 residues. Trimming pared 2 bases from V and 0 bases from J, leaving 20 bases between. CDR3 protein: CASSITIGQAALSYNEQFF. The CDR3 region has the DNA TGTGCCAGTAGTATAACGATTGGGCAGGCCGCACTCTCCTACAATGAGCAGTTCTTC.

The rearrangement links TRBV28 to TRBJ2-1; D possibly corresponds to TRBD1 (5 bases). Germline V gene lookup returns CDR1 MDHEN and CDR2 SYDVKM. The CDR3 sequence is 15 residues long. The ends were cut back, 1 base at V and 7 bases at J, with 14 bases in the middle. The CDR3 protein is CASSLSGLLINEQFF. Written as DNA, the CDR3 is TGTGCCAGCAGTTTATCAGGGCTCCTAATTAATGAGCAGTTCTTC.

The CDR3 sequence: CASSLGPNQETQYF. DNA of the CDR3: TGTGCCAGCAGCTTAGGGCCGAACCAAGAGACCCAGTACTTC. The chain links TRBV11-2 to TRBJ2-5; D uncertain. From germline, CDR1 is SGHAT and CDR2 FQNNGV. The CDR3 length is 14 residues. V lost 1 base to trimming and J lost 0 bases, with 6 bases between them.

The CDR3 nucleotides are TGCGCCAGCAGCGAGCGAGGTGTAGAGACCCAGTACTTC. Amino acids: CASSERGVETQYF. The chain is built from TRBV5-1 and TRBJ2-5; D unclear. Germline V CDR1 and CDR2: SGHRS, YFSETQ. The CDR3 is 13 amino acids. Trimming left V 4 bases short and J 4 bases short, with 11 bases between.

The chain joins TRBV12-5 to TRBJ2-5; 8 bases map to TRBD2. The CDR3 spans 15 residues. Germline V lookup: CDR1 LGHNT, CDR2 FRNRAP. V was pared by 2 bases and J by 5 bases, with 7 bases of the junction left unmatched. The CDR3 DNA is TGTGCTAGTGGTTTGCCCCAAGCGGGGGTGGAGACCCAGTACTTC. Translation: CASGLPQAGVETQYF.

The rearrangement links TRBV7-9 to TRBJ2-2; maybe TRBD2 (5 bases). CDR1 and CDR2 (germline): SEHNR, FQNEAQ (reference sequence). The CDR3 is 16 residues long. V was clipped by 0 bases and J by 5 bases, with 13 bases between them. CDR3 coding DNA: TGTGCCAGCAGCTTAGCGGTTCTAGCCAGAACCGGGGAGCTGTTTTTT. It yields the protein CASSLAVLARTGELFF. Filled out from reference TRBV7-9 and TRBJ2-2, the complete variable domain reads DTGVSQNPRHKITKRGQNVTFRCDPISEHNRLYWYRQTLGQGPEFLTYFQNEAQLEKSRLLSDRFSAERPKGSFSTLEIQRTEQGDSAMYLCASSLAVLARTGELFFGEGSRLTVL.

The genes are TRBV30 and TRBJ1-2, with 8 bases that match TRBD1. The CDR3 has 13 residues. With 2 bases clipped from V and 8 bases from J, the junction kept 7 bases outside the gene matches. CDR1 and CDR2 from the germline V gene are GTSNPN and SVGIG (reference sequence). The CDR3 loop is CAWSRTGREGYTF. The CDR3 region has the DNA TGTGCCTGGAGTCGGACAGGGAGAGAGGGCTACACCTTC.

The rearrangement joins TRBV19 to TRBJ1-5; a possible D gene is TRBD1 (5 bases). V was clipped by 3 bases and J by 6 bases, with 15 bases between them. Germline loops: CDR1 LNHDA, CDR2 SQIVND (reference sequence). The CDR3 runs 15 residues. This CDR3 is CASSINRRVRQPQHF. DNA of the CDR3: TGTGCCAGTAGTATCAACAGGCGAGTTCGTCAGCCCCAGCATTTT.

This chain uses TRBV5-5 with TRBJ1-3, with D possibly TRBD1 on 5 matching bases. CDR1 is SGHKS and CDR2 is YYEKEE in the germline V gene (reference sequence). CDR3 length: 16 amino acids. Trimming removed 0 bases from V and 0 bases from J, with 10 bases in between. The CDR3 sequence: CASSLGNRFSGNTIYF. Here the CDR3 DNA reads TGTGCCAGCAGCTTGGGCAACAGGTTCTCTGGAAACACCATATATTTT.

This chain joins TRBV7-2 and TRBJ2-3, with TRBD2 as a possible D gene (6 bases). This CDR3 is 16 amino acids long. From germline, CDR1 is SGHTA and CDR2 FQGNSA. Trimming took 2 bases from V and 0 from J, leaving 12 bases between them. DNA for the CDR3: TGTGCCAGCAGCTTATATGGCGGGGTTAGCACAGATACGCAGTATTTT. This gives the protein CASSLYGGVSTDTQYF.

Only a few counts were recorded for this clone. The chain is built from TRBV25-1 and TRBJ2-2; 7 nucleotides agree with TRBD1. Looked up from germline, CDR1 is MGHDK and CDR2 is SYGVNS. This CDR3 region has 18 residues. The J segment lost 2 bases and the V segment lost 5 bases, leaving 14 bases of the junction unmatched. Here the CDR3 reads CASSPKIGTAFNTGELFF. The DNA of the CDR3 is TGTGCCAGCAGTCCTAAGATTGGGACAGCCTTTAACACCGGGGAGCTGTTTTTT.